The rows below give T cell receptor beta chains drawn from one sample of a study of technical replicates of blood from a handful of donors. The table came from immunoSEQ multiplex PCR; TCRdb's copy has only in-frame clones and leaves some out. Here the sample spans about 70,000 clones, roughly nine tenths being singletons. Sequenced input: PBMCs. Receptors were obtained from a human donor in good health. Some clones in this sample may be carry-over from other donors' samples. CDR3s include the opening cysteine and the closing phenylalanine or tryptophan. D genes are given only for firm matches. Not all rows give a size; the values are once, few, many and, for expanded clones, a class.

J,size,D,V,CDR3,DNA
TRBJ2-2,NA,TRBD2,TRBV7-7,CASSPIAGENTGELFF,TGTGCCAGCAGCCCAATAGCGGGAGAGAACACCGGGGAGCTGTTTTTT
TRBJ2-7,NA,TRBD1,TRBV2,CASSASGTGGNEQYF,TGTGCCAGCAGTGCCTCCGGGACAGGGGGTAACGAGCAGTACTTC
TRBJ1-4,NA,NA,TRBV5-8,CASSPFWGGRNEKLFF,TGTGCCAGCAGCCCATTTTGGGGAGGAAGGAATGAAAAACTGTTTTTT
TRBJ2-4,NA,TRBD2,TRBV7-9,CASSPGTSGRAQYF,TGTGCCAGCAGCCCCGGGACTAGCGGGAGGGCCCAGTACTTC
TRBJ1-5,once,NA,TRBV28,CASKRTNQPQHF,TGTGCCAGCAAAAGAACAAATCAGCCCCAGCATTTT
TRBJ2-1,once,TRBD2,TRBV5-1,CASSLGTSVYNEQFF,TGCGCCAGCAGCTTAGGGACTAGCGTTTACAATGAGCAGTTCTTC
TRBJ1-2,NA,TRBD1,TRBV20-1,CSAPGQAHYTF,TGCAGTGCGCCGGGACAGGCCCACTACACCTTC
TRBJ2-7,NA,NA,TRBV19,CASSNQGSYEQYF,TGTGCCAGTAGTAATCAGGGTTCCTACGAGCAGTACTTC
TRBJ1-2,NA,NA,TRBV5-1,CASSLGGRRNYGYTF,TGCGCCAGCAGCTTGGGCGGCCGGCGGAACTATGGCTACACCTTC
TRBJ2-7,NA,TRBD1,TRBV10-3,CAISGTDYEQYF,TGTGCCATCTCCGGGACAGACTACGAGCAGTACTTC
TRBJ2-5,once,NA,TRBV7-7,CASSLLDNQETQYF,TGTGCCAGCAGCTTACTTGACAATCAAGAGACCCAGTACTTC
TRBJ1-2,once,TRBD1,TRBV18,CASSPPGQGLGYTF,TGTGCCAGCTCACCTCCGGGACAGGGTCTTGGCTACACCTTC
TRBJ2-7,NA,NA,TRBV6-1,CASSPPGSRNYEQYF,TGTGCCAGCAGTCCCCCGGGATCAAGAAACTACGAGCAGTACTTC
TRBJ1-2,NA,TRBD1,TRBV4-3,CASSQGTGQGNGYTF,TGCGCCAGCAGCCAAGGAACGGGACAGGGGAATGGCTACACCTTC
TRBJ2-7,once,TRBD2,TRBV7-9,CASSTRTSIPFYEQYF,TGTGCCAGCAGCACCCGGACTAGCATCCCCTTCTACGAGCAGTACTTC
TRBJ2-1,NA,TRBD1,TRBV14,CASSQDRDSSYNEQFF,TGTGCCAGCAGCCAAGATAGGGACAGCTCCTACAATGAGCAGTTCTTC
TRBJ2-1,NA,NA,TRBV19,CASSTDNGNEQFF,TGTGCCAGTAGTACTGATAACGGGAATGAGCAGTTCTTC
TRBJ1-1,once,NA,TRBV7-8,CASSLNAGSNTEAFF,TGTGCCAGCAGCTTAAACGCAGGATCGAACACTGAAGCTTTCTTT
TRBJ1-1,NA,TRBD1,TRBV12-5,CASGLIITGDLAEAFF,TGTGCTAGTGGTTTGATTATAACAGGGGATCTTGCTGAAGCTTTCTTT
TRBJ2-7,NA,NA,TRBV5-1,CASRHGGPDYEQYF,TGCGCCAGCAGGCACGGGGGGCCGGACTACGAGCAGTACTTC
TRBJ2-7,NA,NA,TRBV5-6,CASSPGQRTYEQYF,TGTGCCAGCAGCCCGGGACAACGCACCTACGAGCAGTACTTC
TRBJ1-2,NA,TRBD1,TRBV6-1,CASQGARPYGYTF,TGTGCCTCCCAGGGGGCGCGCCCCTATGGCTACACCTTC
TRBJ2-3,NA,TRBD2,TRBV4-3,CASSQAGGDTQYF,TGCGCCAGCAGCCAAGCGGGGGGGGATACGCAGTATTTT
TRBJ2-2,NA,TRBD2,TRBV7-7,CASSPRPSGRAGELFF,TGTGCCAGCAGCCCCCGACCGAGCGGGAGGGCCGGGGAGCTGTTTTTT
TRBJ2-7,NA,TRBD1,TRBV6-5,CASRQGSYEQYF,TGTGCCAGCAGACAGGGGTCCTACGAGCAGTACTTC
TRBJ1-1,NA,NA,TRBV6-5,CASSYGQKNTEAFF,TGTGCCAGCAGTTATGGACAGAAGAACACTGAAGCTTTCTTT